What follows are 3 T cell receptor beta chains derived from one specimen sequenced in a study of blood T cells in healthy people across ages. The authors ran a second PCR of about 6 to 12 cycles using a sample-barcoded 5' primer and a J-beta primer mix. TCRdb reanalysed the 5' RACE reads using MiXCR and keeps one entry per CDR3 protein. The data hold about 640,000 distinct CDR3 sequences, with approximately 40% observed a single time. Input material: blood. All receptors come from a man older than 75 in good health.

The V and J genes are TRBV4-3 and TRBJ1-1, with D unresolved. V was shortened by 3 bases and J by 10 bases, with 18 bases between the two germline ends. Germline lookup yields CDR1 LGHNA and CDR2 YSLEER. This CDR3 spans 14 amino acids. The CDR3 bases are TGCGCCAGCAGCCAGGCCGGGTCCCAAGTGGGAGCTTTCTTT. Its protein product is CASSQAGSQVGAFF.

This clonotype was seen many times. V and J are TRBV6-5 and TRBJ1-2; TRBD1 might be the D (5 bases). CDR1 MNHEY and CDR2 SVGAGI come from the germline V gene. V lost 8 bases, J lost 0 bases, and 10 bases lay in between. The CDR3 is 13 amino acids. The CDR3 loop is CASHTGANYGYTF. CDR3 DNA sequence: TGTGCCAGCCACACAGGAGCTAACTATGGCTACACCTTC.

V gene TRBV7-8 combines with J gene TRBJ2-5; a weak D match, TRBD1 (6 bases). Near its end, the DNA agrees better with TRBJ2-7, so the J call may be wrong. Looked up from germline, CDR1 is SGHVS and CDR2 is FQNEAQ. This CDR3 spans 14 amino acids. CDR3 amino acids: CASCEGGFYYEQYF. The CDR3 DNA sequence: TGTGCCAGCTGTGAAGGGGGATTTTACTACGAGCAGTACTTC.